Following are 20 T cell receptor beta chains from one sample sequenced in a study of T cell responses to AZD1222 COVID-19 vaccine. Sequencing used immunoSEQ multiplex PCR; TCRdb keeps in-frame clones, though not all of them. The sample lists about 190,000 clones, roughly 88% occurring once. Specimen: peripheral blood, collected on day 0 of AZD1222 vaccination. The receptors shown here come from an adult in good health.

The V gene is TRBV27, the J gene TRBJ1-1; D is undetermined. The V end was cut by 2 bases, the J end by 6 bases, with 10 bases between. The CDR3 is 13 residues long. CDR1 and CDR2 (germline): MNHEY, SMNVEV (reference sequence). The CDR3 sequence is CASSLVKEAEAFF. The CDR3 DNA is TGTGCCAGCAGTTTAGTTAAGGAGGCTGAAGCTTTCTTT.

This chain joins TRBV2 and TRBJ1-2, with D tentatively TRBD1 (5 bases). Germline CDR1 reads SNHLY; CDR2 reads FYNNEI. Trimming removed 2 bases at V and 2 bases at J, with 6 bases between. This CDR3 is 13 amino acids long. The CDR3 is CASSEQGNYGYTF. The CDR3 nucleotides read TGTGCCAGCAGTGAACAGGGAAACTATGGCTACACCTTC. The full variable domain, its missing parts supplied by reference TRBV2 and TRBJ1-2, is EPEVTQTPSHQVTQMGQEVILRCVPISNHLYFYWYRQILGQKVEFLVSFYNNEISEKSEIFDDQFSVERPDGSNFTLKIRSTKLEDSAMYFCASSEQGNYGYTFGSGTRLTVV.

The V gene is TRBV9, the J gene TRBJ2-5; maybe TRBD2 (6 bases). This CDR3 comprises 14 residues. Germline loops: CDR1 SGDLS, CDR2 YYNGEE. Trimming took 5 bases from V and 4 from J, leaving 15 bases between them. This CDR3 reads CASSVGGWGETQYF. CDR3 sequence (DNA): TGTGCCAGCAGTGTGGGGGGATGGGGAGAGACCCAGTACTTC.

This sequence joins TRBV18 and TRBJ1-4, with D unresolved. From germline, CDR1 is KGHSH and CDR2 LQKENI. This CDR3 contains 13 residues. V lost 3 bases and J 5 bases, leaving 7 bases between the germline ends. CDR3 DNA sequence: TGTGCCAGCTCACCGCGGAGGAATGAAAAACTGTTTTTT. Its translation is CASSPRRNEKLFF.

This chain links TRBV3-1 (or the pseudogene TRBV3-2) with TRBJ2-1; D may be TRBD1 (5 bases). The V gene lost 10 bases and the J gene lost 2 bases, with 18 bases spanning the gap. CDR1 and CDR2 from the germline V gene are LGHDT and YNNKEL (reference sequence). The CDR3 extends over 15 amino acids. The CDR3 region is CATSQGVGPYNEQFF. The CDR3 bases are TGTGCCACCTCTCAAGGGGTGGGGCCCTACAATGAGCAGTTCTTC.

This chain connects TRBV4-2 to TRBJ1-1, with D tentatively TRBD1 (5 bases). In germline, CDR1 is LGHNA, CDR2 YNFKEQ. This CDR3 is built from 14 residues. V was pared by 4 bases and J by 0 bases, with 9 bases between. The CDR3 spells CASSLDSMNTEAFF. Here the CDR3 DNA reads TGTGCCAGCAGCCTCGACAGCATGAACACTGAAGCTTTCTTT.

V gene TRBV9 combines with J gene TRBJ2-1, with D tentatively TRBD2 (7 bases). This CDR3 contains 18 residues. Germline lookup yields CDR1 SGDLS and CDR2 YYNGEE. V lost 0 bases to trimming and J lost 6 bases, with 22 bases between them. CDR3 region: CASSVGLGGARAANEQFF. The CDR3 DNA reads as TGTGCCAGCAGCGTAGGACTTGGGGGGGCCCGCGCAGCCAATGAGCAGTTCTTC. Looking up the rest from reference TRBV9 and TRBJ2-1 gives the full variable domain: DSGVTQTPKHLITATGQRVTLRCSPRSGDLSVYWYQQSLDQGLQFLIQYYNGEERAKGNILERFSAQQFPDLHSELNLSSLELGDSALYFCASSVGLGGARAANEQFFGPGTRLTVL.

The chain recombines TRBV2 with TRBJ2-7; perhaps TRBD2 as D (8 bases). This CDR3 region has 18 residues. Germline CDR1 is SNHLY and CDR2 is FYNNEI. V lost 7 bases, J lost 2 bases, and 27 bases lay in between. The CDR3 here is CASIVGQVTGRDPYEQYF. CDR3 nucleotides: TGTGCCAGCATTGTAGGACAGGTAACCGGGAGGGACCCCTACGAGCAGTACTTC.

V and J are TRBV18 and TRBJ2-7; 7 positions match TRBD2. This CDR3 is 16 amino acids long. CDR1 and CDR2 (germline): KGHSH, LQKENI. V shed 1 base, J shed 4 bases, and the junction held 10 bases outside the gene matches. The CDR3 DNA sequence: TGTGCCAGCTCACCACTAGCGGGTGGCGGTTCGTACGAGCAGTACTTC. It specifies CASSPLAGGGSYEQYF.

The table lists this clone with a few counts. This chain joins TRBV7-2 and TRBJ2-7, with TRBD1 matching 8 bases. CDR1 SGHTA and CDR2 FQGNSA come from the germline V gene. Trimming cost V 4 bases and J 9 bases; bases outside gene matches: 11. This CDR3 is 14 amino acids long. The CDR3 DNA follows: TGTGCCAGCAGCTCCGGACAGGGCTTCGTTGGGCAGTACTTC. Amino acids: CASSSGQGFVGQYF.

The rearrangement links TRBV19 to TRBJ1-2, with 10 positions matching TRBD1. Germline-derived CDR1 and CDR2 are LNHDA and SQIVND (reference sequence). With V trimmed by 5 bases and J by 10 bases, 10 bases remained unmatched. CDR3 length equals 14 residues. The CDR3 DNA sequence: TGTGCCAGTAGTGCCGGGACAGGGGTCCCTAACTACACCTTC. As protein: CASSAGTGVPNYTF.

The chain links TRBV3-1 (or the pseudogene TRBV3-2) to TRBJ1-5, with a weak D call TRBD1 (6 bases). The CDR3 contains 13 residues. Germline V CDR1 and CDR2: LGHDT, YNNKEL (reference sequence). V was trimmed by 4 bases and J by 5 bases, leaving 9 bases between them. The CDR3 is CASSPDRDQPQHF. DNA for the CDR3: TGTGCCAGCAGCCCGGACAGAGATCAGCCCCAGCATTTT.

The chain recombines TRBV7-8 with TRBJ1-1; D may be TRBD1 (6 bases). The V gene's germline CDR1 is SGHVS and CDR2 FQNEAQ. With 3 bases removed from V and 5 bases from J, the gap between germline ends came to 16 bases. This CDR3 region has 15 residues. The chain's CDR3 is CASSFAYRGGTEAFF. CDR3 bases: TGTGCCAGCAGCTTCGCTTACCGAGGGGGTACTGAAGCTTTCTTT.

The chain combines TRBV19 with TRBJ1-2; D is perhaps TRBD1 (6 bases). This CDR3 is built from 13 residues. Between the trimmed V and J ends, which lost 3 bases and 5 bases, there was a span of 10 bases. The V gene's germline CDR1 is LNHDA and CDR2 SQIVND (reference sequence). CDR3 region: CASSMETGYGYTF. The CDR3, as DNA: TGTGCCAGTAGTATGGAGACAGGATATGGCTACACCTTC. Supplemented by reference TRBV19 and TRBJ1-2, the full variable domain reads DGGITQSPKYLFRKEGQNVTLSCEQNLNHDAMYWYRQDPGQGLRLIYYSQIVNDFQKGDIAEGYSVSREKKESFPLTVTSAQKNPTAFYLCASSMETGYGYTFGSGTRLTVV.

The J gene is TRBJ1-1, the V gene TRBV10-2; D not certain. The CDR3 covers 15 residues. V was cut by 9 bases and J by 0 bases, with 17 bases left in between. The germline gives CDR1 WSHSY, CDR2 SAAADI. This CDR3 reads CASHKAGPMNTEAFF. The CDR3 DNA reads TGCGCCAGTCATAAGGCCGGACCCATGAACACTGAAGCTTTCTTT.

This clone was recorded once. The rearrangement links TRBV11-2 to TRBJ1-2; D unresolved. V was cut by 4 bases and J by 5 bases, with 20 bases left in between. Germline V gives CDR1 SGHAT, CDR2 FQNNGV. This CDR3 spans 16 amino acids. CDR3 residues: CASSSPGRQARYGYTF. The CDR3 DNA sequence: TGTGCCAGCAGCTCCCCTGGACGGCAGGCTCGGTATGGCTACACCTTC.

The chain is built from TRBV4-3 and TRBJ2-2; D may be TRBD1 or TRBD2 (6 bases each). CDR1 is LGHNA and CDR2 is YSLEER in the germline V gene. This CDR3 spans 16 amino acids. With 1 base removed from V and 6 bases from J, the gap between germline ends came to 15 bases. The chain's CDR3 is CASSQARGTGAGELFF. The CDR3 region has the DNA TGCGCCAGCAGCCAAGCCAGGGGTACGGGGGCCGGGGAGCTGTTTTTT.

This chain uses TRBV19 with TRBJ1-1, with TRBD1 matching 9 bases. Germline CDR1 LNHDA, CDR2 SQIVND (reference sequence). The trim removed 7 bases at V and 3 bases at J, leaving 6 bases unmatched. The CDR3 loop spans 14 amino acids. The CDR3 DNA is TGTGCCAGTAACAGGGGGCGAGGGGACACTGAAGCTTTCTTT. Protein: CASNRGRGDTEAFF.

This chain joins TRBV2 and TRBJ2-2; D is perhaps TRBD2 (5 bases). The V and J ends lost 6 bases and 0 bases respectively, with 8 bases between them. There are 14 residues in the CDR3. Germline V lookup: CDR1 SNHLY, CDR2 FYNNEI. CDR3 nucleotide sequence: TGTGCCAGCAGCTGGCGGGCGAACACCGGGGAGCTGTTTTTT. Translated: CASSWRANTGELFF.

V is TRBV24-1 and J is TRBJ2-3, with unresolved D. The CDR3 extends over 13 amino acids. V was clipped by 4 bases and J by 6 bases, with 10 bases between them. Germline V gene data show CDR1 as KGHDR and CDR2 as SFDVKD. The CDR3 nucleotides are TGTGCCACCAGTGAACCGGGCAGGGATACGCAGTATTTT. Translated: CATSEPGRDTQYF.